Shown below are 30 T cell receptor beta chains from a single sample sequenced in a study of T cell responses to AZD1222 COVID-19 vaccine. The repertoire was sequenced with immunoSEQ multiplex PCR; TCRdb's copy has only in-frame clones and lacks some. The profile shows about 130,000 clones, over 85% of them singletons. The material sequenced was peripheral blood, taken on day 0 of AZD1222 vaccination. The source of these receptors is an adult in good health.

This chain uses TRBV3-1 (or the pseudogene TRBV3-2) with TRBJ2-5; 15 bases are shared with TRBD2. The CDR3 contains 16 residues. Per germline, CDR1 LGHDT and CDR2 YNNKEL (reference sequence). J was trimmed by 7 bases and V by 3 bases; bases with no gene match: 6. The CDR3 protein is CASSQGLAGGLGTQYF. CDR3 coding DNA: TGTGCCAGCAGCCAGGGACTAGCGGGAGGCCTCGGGACCCAGTACTTC.

CDR3 loop: CASSLWQAISGNTIYF. Written as DNA, the CDR3 is TGTGCCAGCAGCTTGTGGCAGGCCATCTCTGGAAACACCATATATTTT. The rearrangement links TRBV7-9 to TRBJ1-3; no definite D call. The CDR3 is 16 amino acids. V lost 3 bases and J lost 0, with 12 bases in between. CDR1 and CDR2 (germline): SEHNR, FQNEAQ (reference sequence).

This chain joins TRBV6-5 and TRBJ1-6; 9 bases align to TRBD1. The CDR3 runs 16 residues. V shed 3 bases and J 9 bases; nucleotides not matched to a gene: 9. Germline CDR1 MNHEY, CDR2 SVGAGI. This CDR3 is CASSYGTGRRVSPLHF. The CDR3 DNA follows: TGTGCCAGCAGTTATGGGACAGGGCGCCGGGTTTCACCCCTCCACTTT.

CDR3 nucleotide sequence: TGTGCCAGCAAAGGACTATCAGGGGGCAGGAACACTGAAGCTTTCTTT. It encodes CASKGLSGGRNTEAFF. The rearrangement links TRBV27 to TRBJ1-1; TRBD1 agrees at 8 bases. CDR1 MNHEY and CDR2 SMNVEV come from the germline V gene (reference sequence). CDR3 length: 16 residues. The ends lost 7 bases at V and 1 base at J; junction bases unmatched: 11.

The chain combines TRBV28 with TRBJ2-5, with TRBD2 matching over 11 bases. CDR3 size: 16 residues. V lost 2 bases, J lost 1 base, and 3 bases stayed unmatched. Germline lookup yields CDR1 MDHEN and CDR2 SYDVKM. Here the CDR3 reads CASSLEGLAVQETQYF. CDR3 coding DNA: TGTGCCAGCAGTTTAGAGGGACTAGCGGTCCAAGAGACCCAGTACTTC.

This chain links TRBV6-5 with TRBJ2-7; 7 bases are shared with TRBD2. This CDR3 comprises 14 residues. The ends lost 7 bases at V and 1 base at J; junction bases unmatched: 7. Per germline, CDR1 MNHEY and CDR2 SVGAGI. The CDR3 DNA reads as TGTGCCAGCAAGCCTAGCGGTATTTCCTACGAGCAGTACTTC. The encoded protein is CASKPSGISYEQYF.

The genes are TRBV9 and TRBJ2-7; D possibly corresponds to TRBD2 (5 bases). Trimming cost V 4 bases and J 6 bases, with 14 bases left between them. In germline, CDR1 is SGDLS, CDR2 YYNGEE. This CDR3 contains 13 residues. The CDR3 DNA sequence: TGTGCCAGCAGCTTAGACTACCCCAGCGAGCAGTACTTC. Its protein product is CASSLDYPSEQYF.

This clone has only one observation. This chain connects TRBV29-1 to TRBJ1-1, with a possible D match to TRBD1 (6 bases). Germline CDR1 and CDR2: SQVTM and ANQGSEA. V dropped 6 bases and J dropped 6 bases, with 20 bases sitting between them. The CDR3 totals 14 residues. CDR3 residues: CSVARNTGSSEAFF. The CDR3 region has the DNA TGCAGCGTCGCCCGAAATACAGGGAGCTCTGAAGCTTTCTTT.

The genes are TRBV2 and TRBJ1-1, with 9 bases identical to TRBD1. The CDR3 is 13 residues long. From germline, CDR1 is SNHLY and CDR2 FYNNEI. The junction had 1 base not matched to a gene; V was cut back by 4 bases and J by 4 bases. DNA of the CDR3: TGTGCCAGCAGTGGACAGGGGGGCACTGAAGCTTTCTTT. This gives the protein CASSGQGGTEAFF.

The genes are TRBV28 and TRBJ1-2, with 7 bases matching TRBD1. The germline V gene has CDR1 MDHEN and CDR2 SYDVKM. The V and J ends lost 4 bases and 3 bases, in that order; junction bases with no gene match: 5. The CDR3 length is 14 residues. CDR3 nucleotide sequence: TGTGCCAGCAGTTCCACGACAGGGTACTATGGCTACACCTTC. It yields the protein CASSSTTGYYGYTF.

The chain is built from TRBV20-1 and TRBJ1-5; possibly TRBD1 for D (5 bases). From germline, CDR1 is DFQATT and CDR2 SNEGSKA (reference sequence). V was shortened by 3 bases and J by 3 bases, with 12 bases between the two germline ends. This CDR3 spans 14 amino acids. The CDR3 protein is CSASTGAPNQPQHF. The CDR3 region has the DNA TGCAGTGCTAGTACCGGGGCGCCCAATCAGCCCCAGCATTTT.

The genes are TRBV28 and TRBJ1-4, with a tentative D call TRBD1 (6 bases). CDR3 length: 14 residues. CDR1 and CDR2 from the germline V gene are MDHEN and SYDVKM. The V and J ends lost 5 bases and 7 bases respectively, with 14 bases between them. CDR3 amino acids: CASSNSQGFEKLFF. The CDR3 coding sequence is TGTGCCAGCAGTAACTCTCAGGGGTTTGAAAAACTGTTTTTT.

The rearrangement uses TRBV28 and TRBJ2-7; TRBD2 matches at 10 bases. J was trimmed by 4 bases and V by 6 bases; bases with no gene match: 9. This CDR3 is built from 15 residues. The germline V gene has CDR1 MDHEN and CDR2 SYDVKM. The CDR3 is CASRGVLAGVYEQYF. The CDR3 nucleotides are TGTGCCAGCAGAGGTGTCCTAGCGGGAGTGTACGAGCAGTACTTC. Complete variable domain (other parts from reference TRBV28 and TRBJ2-7): DVKVTQSSRYLVKRTGEKVFLECVQDMDHENMFWYRQDPGLGLRLIYFSYDVKMKEKGDIPEGYSVSREKKERFSLILESASTNQTSMYLCASRGVLAGVYEQYFGPGTRLTVT.

CDR3 nucleotides: TGTGCCAGCAGTTTCCGACAGTTAGCACAGTTCTTC. It yields the protein CASSFRQLAQFF. The chain employs TRBV28 and TRBJ2-1; D may be TRBD1 (5 bases). Trimming cost V 3 bases and J 13 bases, with 13 bases left between them. The germline CDR1 and CDR2 sequences are MDHEN and SYDVKM. The CDR3 has 12 residues.

In DNA form, the CDR3 reads TGTGCCAGCAGCTTGTCTAGCGGGAGCTACCATGGTGAGCAGTTCTTC. It encodes CASSLSSGSYHGEQFF. This chain joins TRBV5-6 and TRBJ2-1, with 10 nucleotides matching TRBD2. Trimming took 1 base from V and 9 from J; bases not matched to a gene: 10. CDR1 and CDR2 from the germline V gene are SGHDT and YYEEEE. This CDR3 has 16 amino acids.

The chain has TRBV7-3 and TRBJ2-3; 9 nucleotides match TRBD2. CDR1 is SGHTA and CDR2 is FQGTGA in the germline V gene. The J segment lost 2 bases and the V segment lost 5 bases, leaving 14 bases of the junction unmatched. The CDR3 spans 18 residues. In DNA form, the CDR3 reads TGTGCCAGCAGCCCCAAGGAAGGCGGGAGGGCCTACACAGATACGCAGTATTTT. Translated: CASSPKEGGRAYTDTQYF.

This chain connects TRBV7-2 to TRBJ1-2; no definite D call. Looked up from germline, CDR1 is SGHTA and CDR2 is FQGNSA. V lost 5 bases and J lost 5, with 18 bases in between. The CDR3 totals 15 residues. CDR3 coding DNA: TGTGCCAGCAGCAACGGACCCCCGGATGAATATGGCTACACCTTC. Amino acid sequence: CASSNGPPDEYGYTF.

The V and J genes are TRBV28 and TRBJ1-1, with TRBD1 as a possible D gene (5 bases). The V end lost 6 bases, the J end lost 9 bases, and 14 bases lay between the germline ends. The CDR3 runs 12 residues. Per the germline V gene, CDR1 is MDHEN and CDR2 is SYDVKM. For the CDR3, the DNA is TGTGCCAGCAGGGGGGATGTACGGAAAGCTTTCTTT. Protein: CASRGDVRKAFF.

The chain joins TRBV9 to TRBJ1-1; D is unclear. Germline CDR1 is SGDLS and CDR2 is YYNGEE. Trimming cost V 3 bases and J 5 bases, with 14 bases left between them. The CDR3 contains 14 residues. This CDR3 is CASSGGVGGTEAFF. The CDR3 coding sequence is TGTGCCAGCAGCGGTGGGGTGGGAGGGACTGAAGCTTTCTTT. Full variable domain (remainder filled in from reference TRBV9 and TRBJ1-1): DSGVTQTPKHLITATGQRVTLRCSPRSGDLSVYWYQQSLDQGLQFLIQYYNGEERAKGNILERFSAQQFPDLHSELNLSSLELGDSALYFCASSGGVGGTEAFFGQGTRLTVV.

The chain couples TRBV27 to TRBJ1-5; a weak D match, TRBD1 (6 bases). V was clipped by 3 bases and J by 4 bases, with 10 bases between them. Germline values: CDR1 MNHEY, CDR2 SMNVEV (reference sequence). The CDR3 is made up of 14 amino acids. The chain's CDR3 is CASSLTGPNQPQHF. The CDR3 region has the DNA TGTGCCAGCAGTTTGACAGGCCCAAATCAGCCCCAGCATTTT.

The chain is built from TRBV28 and TRBJ2-6; the match to TRBD1 covers 7 bases. The CDR3 length is 16 residues. Losses at the gene ends were 5 bases for V and 0 bases for J; bases not matched to a gene: 4. The V gene's germline CDR1 is MDHEN and CDR2 SYDVKM. As DNA, the CDR3 is TGTGCCAGCAGTCGGGGACAGCTCTCTGGGGCCAACGTCCTGACTTTC. Its protein product is CASSRGQLSGANVLTF.

The V call is TRBV18, the J call TRBJ2-1; D may be TRBD2 (6 bases). The CDR3 contains 15 residues. V was clipped by 7 bases and J by 7 bases, with 20 bases between them. Germline V gene sequence: CDR1 KGHSH, CDR2 LQKENI. The CDR3 DNA is TGTGCCAGCTTGGCTTTGGCTGGCGGGACTAATGAGCAGTTCTTC. This translates into CASLALAGGTNEQFF. The full variable domain, completed using reference TRBV18 and TRBJ2-1, is NAGVMQNPRHLVRRRGQEARLRCSPMKGHSHVYWYRQLPEEGLKFMVYLQKENIIDESGMPKERFSAEFPKEGPSILRIQQVVRGDSAAYFCASLALAGGTNEQFFGPGTRLTVL.

The rearrangement links TRBV6-5 to TRBJ1-5; unclear D gene. Trimming took off 9 bases at V and 0 bases at J, with 9 bases between the two ends. The CDR3 extends over 13 amino acids. The germline gives CDR1 MNHEY, CDR2 SVGAGI. CDR3 bases: TGTGCCAGTTTAGGGAGTAGCAATCAGCCCCAGCATTTT. It yields the protein CASLGSSNQPQHF.

The rearrangement uses TRBV7-9 and TRBJ1-3, with 7 bases matching TRBD1. This CDR3 spans 15 amino acids. V shed 0 bases, J shed 4 bases, and the junction held 3 bases outside the gene matches. The germline V gene encodes CDR1 SEHNR and CDR2 FQNEAQ (reference sequence). This chain's CDR3 is CASSLAGGTGNTIYF. The CDR3 nucleotides are TGTGCCAGCAGCTTAGCAGGGGGCACGGGAAACACCATATATTTT.

This sequence joins TRBV7-9 and TRBJ2-7; 8 positions match TRBD1. The CDR3 runs 14 residues. The ends lost 0 bases at V and 6 bases at J; junction bases unmatched: 4. Germline values: CDR1 SEHNR, CDR2 FQNEAQ (reference sequence). The CDR3 loop is CASSLARGLAEQYF. The CDR3 region has the DNA TGTGCCAGCAGCTTAGCCAGGGGGCTTGCCGAGCAGTACTTC.

The chain carries TRBV14 and TRBJ1-5; TRBD1 might be the D (5 bases). Deletions cut 4 bases from V and 11 bases from J, with 18 bases between. CDR1 and CDR2 from the germline V gene are SGHDN and FVKESK. The CDR3 contains 14 residues. Here the CDR3 reads CASSPAGAVSTQHF. The CDR3 DNA is TGTGCCAGCAGCCCTGCCGGGGCGGTTTCGACCCAGCATTTT.

The chain links TRBV5-1 to TRBJ2-5; 8 positions match TRBD2. V was pared by 8 bases and J by 8 bases, with 14 bases of the junction left unmatched. CDR1 and CDR2 (germline): SGHRS, YFSETQ. There are 14 residues in the CDR3. CDR3 residues: CASRYSGIAGTQYF. DNA of the CDR3: TGCGCCAGTCGGTATTCAGGGATAGCGGGAACCCAGTACTTC.

The V call is TRBV10-3, the J call TRBJ2-2, with D hard to call. Germline CDR1 and CDR2: ENHRY and SYGVKD. There are 12 residues in the CDR3. V gave up 4 bases and J gave up 6 bases, with 6 bases separating them. DNA for the CDR3: TGTGCCATCAGTGGGGATTCCGGGGAGCTGTTTTTT. Translating it yields CAISGDSGELFF.

This clone has only one observation. The rearrangement links TRBV15 to TRBJ1-3; 8 nucleotides align to TRBD1. The ends lost 0 bases at V and 4 bases at J; junction bases unmatched: 8. CDR1 and CDR2 (germline): LNHNV, YYDKDF (reference sequence). The CDR3 loop spans 17 amino acids. This CDR3 reads CATSRDLGRGLGNTIYF. CDR3 nucleotide sequence: TGTGCCACCAGCAGAGATCTCGGCAGGGGGCTAGGAAACACCATATATTTT.

The chain employs TRBV27 and TRBJ1-5, with 7 bases fitting TRBD1. Unmatched junction bases numbered 12, after V lost 6 bases and J lost 7 bases. The CDR3 is 15 residues long. CDR1 and CDR2 from the germline V gene are MNHEY and SMNVEV (reference sequence). The CDR3 DNA is TGTGCCAGCAGGACTGGAGGGACAGCAGTCCAGCCCCAGCATTTT. Its protein is CASRTGGTAVQPQHF.